A selection of T cell receptor beta chains follows, all from one sample in a study of cytomegalovirus exposure and HLA in healthy donors. TCRdb keeps only in-frame clones here, not all; method: immunoSEQ multiplex PCR. Of around 140,000 clones listed, 94% are singletons. The specimen sequenced was PBMCs. All receptors derive from a man aged 18-30 years in good health and CMV-seropositive. CDR3s leave out the opening cysteine and the closing phenylalanine or tryptophan. A D gene is named only where the DNA matches it firmly.

TRBJ1-3	-	TRBV2	12	ASSEQGTGNTIY
TRBJ1-5	-	TRBV9	14	ASSVDRTDFNQPQH
TRBJ2-1	TRBD2	TRBV27	13	ASSFVLAGPNEQF
TRBJ1-5	-	TRBV4-1	14	ASSQEVGEGFQPQH
TRBJ2-7	-	TRBV7-2	12	ASSSQGGSYEQY
TRBJ1-6	TRBD1	TRBV6-6	14	ASSLNYRGRFSPLH
TRBJ1-1	TRBD1	TRBV27	15	ASSLSTRGRISTEAF
TRBJ2-5	TRBD2	TRBV11-3	15	ASSSGLAGGPVETQY
TRBJ1-2	-	TRBV6-1	11	ASSEYRDYGYT
TRBJ1-2	TRBD1	TRBV2	11	ASRDRAGGGYT
TRBJ2-5	TRBD2	TRBV6-1	13	ASSEGTSEQETQY
TRBJ2-1	TRBD2	TRBV9	15	ASSLWTSGRAKNEQF
TRBJ1-2	TRBD1	TRBV27	13	ASSLAQGGVYGYT
TRBJ2-7	TRBD1	TRBV28	16	ASANLRGGQGGSYEQY
TRBJ1-5	-	TRBV2	12	ASSETGHNQPQH
TRBJ2-3	TRBD1	TRBV29-1	12	SVFEDRGFPQQY
TRBJ2-7	TRBD2	TRBV5-1	13	ASSRWREGTDEQY
TRBJ2-3	TRBD2	TRBV5-6	15	ASSFIAGGPSADTQY
TRBJ2-7	-	TRBV15	12	ATSRDFGDYEQY
TRBJ2-1	TRBD1	TRBV29-1	12	SVAGTAGHNEQF
TRBJ2-6	TRBD1	TRBV5-5	14	ASRPSTGTGANVLT
TRBJ2-7	TRBD2	TRBV30	15	AWVNFPREGADYEQY
TRBJ2-5	-	TRBV7-6	11	ASSTRQQETQY
TRBJ2-2	-	TRBV28	14	ASRILWQGGAGELF
TRBJ1-6	-	TRBV6-5	11	ASSRKADSPLH
TRBJ1-2	TRBD1	TRBV9	13	ASSVGQAANYGYT
TRBJ1-2	TRBD1	TRBV27	15	ASSPRDRGWDNYGYT
TRBJ1-5	-	TRBV28	15	ASGHGWGRFISQPQH
TRBJ2-3	TRBD1	TRBV5-1	12	ASSPDRVTDTQY
TRBJ1-1	-	TRBV6-1	11	ASSEGARAEAF
TRBJ2-7	TRBD2	TRBV28	14	ASSPREGEVSYEQY
TRBJ2-1	TRBD2	TRBV5-1	16	ASSFVGLAGGAGNEQF
TRBJ2-7	TRBD1	TRBV6-5	12	ASRRQGATYEQY
TRBJ2-2	TRBD2	TRBV29-1	12	SASGAPNTGELF
TRBJ1-1	-	TRBV28	13	ASSLGVRGLTEAF
TRBJ1-2	-	TRBV6-1	9	ASTQHYGYT
TRBJ2-7	TRBD2	TRBV27	15	ASSFAPSGDLYYEQY
TRBJ1-1	TRBD1	TRBV4-1	12	ASSQRTGWTEAF
TRBJ2-7	TRBD1	TRBV27	12	ASSPGTGGYEQY
TRBJ2-3	TRBD2	TRBV15	13	ATSRTSGSTDTQY
TRBJ2-7	TRBD2	TRBV5-1	13	ASSLGLAGSYEQY
TRBJ1-5	-	TRBV28	13	ASSRPRDSNQPQH
TRBJ2-4	TRBD2	TRBV18	16	ASSPLAGGKGSKNIQY
TRBJ1-1	-	TRBV19	11	ASIPQGDTEAF
TRBJ2-1	TRBD2	TRBV5-6	14	ASSSPLAATYNEQF
TRBJ2-1	TRBD2	TRBV12-5	11	ASGFVAGSEQF
TRBJ2-1	TRBD1	TRBV2	13	ASSEARTGHNEQF
TRBJ2-2	TRBD1	TRBV7-9	10	ASTGGTGELF
TRBJ2-1	-	TRBV6-6	14	ASSYWSLSSYNEQF
TRBJ2-2	-	TRBV18	14	ASSPPTTTNTGELF
TRBJ1-5	-	TRBV28	12	ASSLSHSNQPQH
TRBJ1-4	TRBD1	TRBV9	15	ASSGDRGYATNEKLF
TRBJ2-2	-	TRBV2	10	ASKASWRELF
TRBJ2-7	TRBD2	TRBV4-1	15	ASSQGGLAGDLYEQY
TRBJ1-2	TRBD1	TRBV19	10	ASRDRVGGYT
TRBJ2-5	-	TRBV6-5	10	ASRRGGETQY
TRBJ2-1	-	TRBV30	8	AWAREEQF
TRBJ2-1	TRBD2	TRBV19	16	ASSRDSSGGSSYNEQF